This TCR beta chain is from a study of blood T cell repertoires in COVID-19. Looking at the study overall: Collection of acute and convalescent COVID-19 samples took place in the United States, Italy and Spain. PBMCs, B-cell-depleted T cells, or T cells provided the cDNA or gDNA that made up the material.

Sequencing was performed with immunoSEQ multiplex PCR; in TCRdb, only in-frame clones are kept and a portion is missing. The sample includes around 34,000 clones, 75% to 90% of them seen just once. CDR1 SNHLY and CDR2 FYNNEI come from the germline V gene. This CDR3 spans 14 amino acids. Trimming removed 8 bases from V and 6 bases from J; junction bases left unmatched: 9. This receptor was identified in a woman in her seventies with acute or convalescent COVID-19. The chain joins TRBV2 to TRBJ2-2; 7 bases map to TRBD2. Sequenced sample: peripheral blood. For the CDR3, the DNA is TGTGCCAGCTGGGCTAGCGGTTTACCCGGGGAGCTGTTTTTT. This codes for CASWASGLPGELFF.